Below are 21 T cell receptor beta chains sequenced from a single sample in a study of blood T cell repertoires in COVID-19. Libraries were prepared by immunoSEQ multiplex PCR; TCRdb keeps only in-frame clonotypes and omits some of them. This sample carries fewer than 120,000 clones, about four fifths of them seen once, and the ten largest clones take 16%. Sequencing used peripheral blood. Receptor source: a woman between 55 and 75 years old with acute or convalescent COVID-19.

This chain joins TRBV5-1 and TRBJ1-1; D is ambiguous. The CDR3 has 14 amino acids. V lost 0 bases to trimming and J lost 1 base, with 7 bases between them. Germline CDR1 SGHRS, CDR2 YFSETQ. The CDR3 nucleotides read TGCGCCAGCAGCTTGGGGCACCAGAACACTGAAGCTTTCTTT. Protein product: CASSLGHQNTEAFF.

The chain joins TRBV19 to TRBJ2-3; TRBD2 might be the D (5 bases). The CDR3 is 14 residues long. V lost 6 bases and J 9 bases, leaving 19 bases between the germline ends. Germline CDR1 and CDR2: LNHDA and SQIVND (reference sequence). This CDR3 is CASRAFTFPGTQYF. The CDR3 DNA follows: TGTGCCAGTAGGGCCTTCACCTTCCCGGGGACGCAGTATTTT.

CDR3 sequence (DNA): TGTGCCAGCAGCCAGGGGGCCGGGCCCACAGCGCTGGAGACCCAGTACTTC. Translation gives CASSQGAGPTALETQYF. The chain links TRBV4-2 to TRBJ2-5; tentative D call: TRBD1 (6 bases). Germline V CDR1 and CDR2: LGHNA, YNFKEQ. The CDR3 sequence is 17 residues long. Trimming removed 3 bases at V and 5 bases at J, with 22 bases between.

The gene calls are TRBV5-6 and TRBJ1-5; perhaps TRBD1 as D (5 bases). The CDR3 runs to 13 residues. Looked up from germline, CDR1 is SGHDT and CDR2 is YYEEEE. The germline V and J ends were trimmed by 3 bases and 4 bases, with 8 bases remaining between them. This CDR3 is CASSWGVNQPQHF. CDR3 in DNA: TGTGCCAGCAGCTGGGGGGTTAATCAGCCCCAGCATTTT. The whole variable domain, filled in from reference TRBV5-6 and TRBJ1-5, reads DAGVTQSPTHLIKTRGQQVTLRCSPKSGHDTVSWYQQALGQGPQFIFQYYEEEERQRGNFPDRFSGHQFPNYSSELNVNALLLGDSALYLCASSWGVNQPQHFGDGTRLSIL.

A few counts support this clone. This chain uses TRBV4-3 with TRBJ1-2; D is unclear. CDR1 and CDR2 from the germline V gene are LGHNA and YSLEER. CDR3 length: 16 amino acids. Trimming took 0 bases from V and 4 from J, leaving 15 bases between them. The CDR3 DNA reads as TGCGCCAGCAGCCAAGATCGGCAGGCCAACGTCTATGGCTACACCTTC. Residues: CASSQDRQANVYGYTF.

The chain links TRBV7-6 to TRBJ2-5, with D hard to call. This CDR3 has 13 amino acids. CDR1 and CDR2 from the germline V gene are SGHVS and FNYEAQ. V was shortened by 5 bases and J by 2 bases, with 9 bases between the two germline ends. The CDR3 sequence is CASSPLTQETQYF. As DNA, the CDR3 is TGTGCCAGCAGCCCTTTAACTCAAGAGACCCAGTACTTC.

The chain employs TRBV19 and TRBJ2-3; the D gene is possibly TRBD2 (6 bases). Trimming removed 3 bases at V and 3 bases at J, with 13 bases between. This CDR3 region has 15 residues. In germline, CDR1 is LNHDA, CDR2 SQIVND (reference sequence). The DNA for the CDR3 is TGTGCCAGTAGTATCAGTGCGGGGAGGACAGATACGCAGTATTTT. Its translation: CASSISAGRTDTQYF. Supplemented by reference TRBV19 and TRBJ2-3, the full variable domain reads DGGITQSPKYLFRKEGQNVTLSCEQNLNHDAMYWYRQDPGQGLRLIYYSQIVNDFQKGDIAEGYSVSREKKESFPLTVTSAQKNPTAFYLCASSISAGRTDTQYFGPGTRLTVL.

This sequence joins TRBV6-6 and TRBJ1-3; 7 positions match TRBD1. V lost 5 bases and J lost 0; bases outside the gene matches: 10. The CDR3 sequence is 17 residues long. Germline lookup yields CDR1 MNHNY and CDR2 SVGAGI (reference sequence). DNA of the CDR3: TGTGCCAGCAGTCAATCCTGGACAGGCCTCTCTGGAAACACCATATATTTT. Residues: CASSQSWTGLSGNTIYF.

The chain combines TRBV7-9 with TRBJ2-7; D is undetermined. V was clipped by 4 bases and J by 0 bases, with 7 bases between them. CDR1 is SEHNR, CDR2 FQNEAQ, per germline (reference sequence). The CDR3 runs 13 residues. The CDR3 region has the DNA TGTGCCAGCAGCTCCCCGAGCTCCTACGAGCAGTACTTC. Translating gives CASSSPSSYEQYF.

The chain has TRBV6-5 and TRBJ2-1; no definite D call. The V end was cut by 0 bases, the J end by 12 bases, with 12 bases between. The CDR3 is made up of 13 amino acids. The V gene's germline CDR1 is MNHEY and CDR2 SVGAGI. The CDR3 DNA reads as TGTGCCAGCAGTTACTCACTTGCTCCGGGGCAGTTCTTC. Translated, it gives CASSYSLAPGQFF.

This clone appeared a few times. The chain is built from TRBV28 and TRBJ2-7; TRBD1 agrees at 9 bases. The CDR3 consists of 15 residues. Germline values: CDR1 MDHEN, CDR2 SYDVKM. Losses at the gene ends were 4 bases for V and 1 base for J; bases not matched to a gene: 5. The CDR3: CASSSQDRGSYEQYF. As DNA, the CDR3 is TGTGCCAGCAGTTCCCAGGACAGGGGATCCTACGAGCAGTACTTC.

The gene calls are TRBV2 and TRBJ1-4; D is possibly TRBD1 (6 bases). CDR1 is SNHLY and CDR2 is FYNNEI in the germline V gene. Trimming took off 6 bases at V and 4 bases at J, with 12 bases between the two ends. The CDR3 has 14 amino acids. Here the CDR3 DNA reads TGTGCCAGCAGGTGGGGACAACTTAATGAAAAACTGTTTTTT. This encodes CASRWGQLNEKLFF.

V gene TRBV2 combines with J gene TRBJ1-3; perhaps TRBD1 as D (5 bases). The CDR3 has 15 amino acids. V shed 1 base and J shed 4 bases, with 11 bases lying between them. In germline, CDR1 is SNHLY, CDR2 FYNNEI. CDR3 residues: CASSEGGGIGNTIYF. The CDR3 DNA reads as TGTGCCAGCAGTGAAGGGGGCGGAATAGGAAACACCATATATTTT. Combining the CDR3 with reference TRBV2 and TRBJ1-3 gives the whole variable domain EPEVTQTPSHQVTQMGQEVILRCVPISNHLYFYWYRQILGQKVEFLVSFYNNEISEKSEIFDDQFSVERPDGSNFTLKIRSTKLEDSAMYFCASSEGGGIGNTIYFGEGSWLTVV.

The chain couples TRBV29-1 to TRBJ2-3, with D possibly being TRBD1 (5 bases). V lost 7 bases, J lost 4 bases, and 18 bases lay in between. The CDR3 is 14 residues long. Germline V gene data show CDR1 as SQVTM and CDR2 as ANQGSEA. The CDR3 region is CSAISARVADTQYF. CDR3 nucleotide sequence: TGCAGCGCCATCTCCGCCAGGGTAGCAGATACGCAGTATTTT.

The gene calls are TRBV3-1 (or the pseudogene TRBV3-2) and TRBJ1-2, with a weak D call TRBD1 (5 bases). This CDR3 has 17 amino acids. Germline V gene data show CDR1 as LGHDT and CDR2 as YNNKEL (reference sequence). Deletions cut 1 base from V and 8 bases from J, with 23 bases between. The CDR3 DNA reads as TGTGCCAGCAGCCAAGGTCCAGGGAGGATCGCTATGGGGGGCTACACCTTC. Amino acid sequence: CASSQGPGRIAMGGYTF.

Concerning this clone: Within the sample, other DNA sequences also encode this same CDR3. J is TRBJ1-2 and V is TRBV7-2; D unclear. V was clipped by 1 base and J by 2 bases, with 8 bases between them. The germline gives CDR1 SGHTA, CDR2 FQGNSA. This CDR3 is 14 amino acids long. CDR3 DNA: TGTGCCAGCAGCTTAGAGGCGGGGAACTATGGCTACACCTTC. It is translated as CASSLEAGNYGYTF.

V usage is TRBV30 and J usage is TRBJ2-3, with 8 bases fitting TRBD2. V gave up 2 bases and J gave up 1 base; unmatched junction bases: 5. CDR1 is GTSNPN, CDR2 SVGIG, per germline (reference sequence). There are 15 residues in the CDR3. The CDR3 DNA is TGTGCCTGGAGTTCTGTAGCGGGGCGCACAGATACGCAGTATTTT. Translation gives CAWSSVAGRTDTQYF. The whole variable domain, remainder taken from reference TRBV30 and TRBJ2-3, is SQTIHQWPATLVQPVGSPLSLECTVEGTSNPNLYWYRQAAGRGLQLLFYSVGIGQISSEVPQNLSASRPQDRQFILSSKKLLLSDSGFYLCAWSSVAGRTDTQYFGPGTRLTVL.

This chain connects TRBV5-4 to TRBJ2-3; 10 positions match TRBD2. Germline V gene data show CDR1 as SGHNT and CDR2 as YYREEE (reference sequence). This CDR3 is 16 amino acids long. Trimming took 4 bases from V and 0 from J; bases not matched to a gene: 5. CDR3 residues: CASSLPSGRSTDTQYF. CDR3 nucleotides: TGTGCCAGCAGCCTCCCTAGCGGGAGAAGCACAGATACGCAGTATTTT.

CDR3 nucleotides: TGCGCCAGCAGCCAAGATCTCAGGGGCAAAGCTTTCTTT. Translating it yields CASSQDLRGKAFF. The rearrangement joins TRBV4-1 to TRBJ1-1; D is possibly TRBD1 (6 bases). V shed 0 bases and J shed 9 bases, with 11 bases lying between them. CDR3 length equals 13 residues. Germline-derived CDR1 and CDR2 are MGHRA and YSYEKL.

This clone was detected only once. This chain joins TRBV6-2 or TRBV6-3 and TRBJ2-7; D may be TRBD1 (6 bases). V lost 2 bases and J 2 bases, leaving 13 bases between the germline ends. Per the germline V gene, CDR1 is MNHEY and CDR2 is SVGEGT. This CDR3 region has 15 residues. CDR3 protein: CASSYVDRKAYEQYF. DNA for the CDR3: TGTGCCAGCAGTTACGTAGACAGGAAAGCCTACGAGCAGTACTTC.

The chain joins TRBV5-1 to TRBJ2-3; the D gene is possibly TRBD1 (5 bases). The CDR3 is made up of 16 amino acids. V shed 0 bases and J shed 2 bases, with 13 bases lying between them. In germline, CDR1 is SGHRS, CDR2 YFSETQ. The CDR3 sequence is CASSLEGRAPTDTQYF. In DNA form, the CDR3 reads TGCGCCAGCAGCTTGGAGGGCAGGGCCCCCACAGATACGCAGTATTTT.